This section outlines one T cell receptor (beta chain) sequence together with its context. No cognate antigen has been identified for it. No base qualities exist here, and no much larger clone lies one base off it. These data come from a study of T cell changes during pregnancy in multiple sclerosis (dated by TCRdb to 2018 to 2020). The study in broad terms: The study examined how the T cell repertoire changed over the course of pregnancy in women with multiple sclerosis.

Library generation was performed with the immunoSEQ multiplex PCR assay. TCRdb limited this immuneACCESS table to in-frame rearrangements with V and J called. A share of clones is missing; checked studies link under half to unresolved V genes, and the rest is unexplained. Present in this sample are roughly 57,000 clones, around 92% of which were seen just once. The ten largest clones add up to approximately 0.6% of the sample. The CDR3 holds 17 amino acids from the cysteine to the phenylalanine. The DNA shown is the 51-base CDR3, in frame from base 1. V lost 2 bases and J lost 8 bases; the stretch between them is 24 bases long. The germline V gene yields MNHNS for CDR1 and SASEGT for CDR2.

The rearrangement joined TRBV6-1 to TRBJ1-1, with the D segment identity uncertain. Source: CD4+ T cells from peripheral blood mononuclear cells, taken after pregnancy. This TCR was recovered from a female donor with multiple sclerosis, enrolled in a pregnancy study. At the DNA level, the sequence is TGTGCCAGCAGTGAAAGGTGGGAGGTACTTAACAAGGGAGAAGCTTTCTTT. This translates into CASSERWEVLNKGEAFF.